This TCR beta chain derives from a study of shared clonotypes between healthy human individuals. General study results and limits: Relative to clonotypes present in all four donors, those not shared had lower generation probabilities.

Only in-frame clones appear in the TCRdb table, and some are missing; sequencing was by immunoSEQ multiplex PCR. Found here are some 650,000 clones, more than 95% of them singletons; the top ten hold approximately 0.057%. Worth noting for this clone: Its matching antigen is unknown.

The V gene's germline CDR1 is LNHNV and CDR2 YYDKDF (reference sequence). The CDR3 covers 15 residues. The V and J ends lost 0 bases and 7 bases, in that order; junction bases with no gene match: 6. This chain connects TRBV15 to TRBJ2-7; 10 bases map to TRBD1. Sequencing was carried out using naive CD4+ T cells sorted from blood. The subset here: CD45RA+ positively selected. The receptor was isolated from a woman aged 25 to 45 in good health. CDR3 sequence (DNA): TGTGCCACCAGCAGAGATTTGGACAGGGGGATAGAGCAGTACTTC. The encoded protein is CATSRDLDRGIEQYF. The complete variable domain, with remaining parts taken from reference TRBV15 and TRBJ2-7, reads DAMVIQNPRYQVTQFGKPVTLSCSQTLNHNVMYWYQQKSSQAPKLLFHYYDKDFNNEADTPDNFQSRRPNTSFCFLDIRSPGLGDTAMYLCATSRDLDRGIEQYFGPGTRLTVT.